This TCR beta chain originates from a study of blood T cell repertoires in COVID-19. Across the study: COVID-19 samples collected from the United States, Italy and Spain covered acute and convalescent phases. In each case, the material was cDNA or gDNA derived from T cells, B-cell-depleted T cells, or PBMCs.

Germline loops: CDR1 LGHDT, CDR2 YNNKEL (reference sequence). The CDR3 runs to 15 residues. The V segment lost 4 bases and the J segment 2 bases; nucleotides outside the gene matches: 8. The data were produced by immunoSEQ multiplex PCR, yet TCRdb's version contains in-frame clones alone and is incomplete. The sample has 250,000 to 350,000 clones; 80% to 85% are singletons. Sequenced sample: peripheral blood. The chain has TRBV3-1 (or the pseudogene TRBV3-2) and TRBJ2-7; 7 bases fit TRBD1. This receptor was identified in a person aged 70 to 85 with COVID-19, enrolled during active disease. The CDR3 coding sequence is TGTGCCAGCAGCCTCCGGGACAGTAAGACCTACGAGCAGTACTTC. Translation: CASSLRDSKTYEQYF.